One and the same sample provided the 20 T cell receptor beta chains below, sequenced in a study of blood T cell repertoires in COVID-19 (dated by TCRdb to 2020 to 2021). Preparation of the library involved the immunoSEQ multiplex PCR assay. The table was pulled from immuneACCESS by TCRdb, which kept in-frame rearrangements only. Such tables lose some clones; where checked, under half of the loss comes from unresolved V genes, and the rest has no known cause. The sample data list some 250,000 clones, and around three quarters of these were observed just once. Jointly, the top ten make up 3% to 3.5% of the sample. The sequenced material came from peripheral blood. The receptor source for this set is an elderly woman with acute or convalescent COVID-19.

J is TRBJ2-3 and V is TRBV7-9, with 10 bases that match TRBD2. The CDR3 sequence is 15 residues long. CDR1 and CDR2 (germline): SEHNR, FQNEAQ (reference sequence). The trim removed 5 bases at V and 3 bases at J, leaving 5 bases unmatched. For the CDR3, the DNA is TGTGCCAGCAGCATCCAGACTAGCGGGACAGATACGCAGTATTTT. It specifies CASSIQTSGTDTQYF.

This clone was observed a handful of times. The V call is TRBV18, the J call TRBJ2-2; D might be TRBD2 (5 bases). Trimming stripped 2 bases from V and 11 bases from J, with 12 bases between. Germline V lookup: CDR1 KGHSH, CDR2 LQKENI. The CDR3 spans 13 residues. The DNA of the CDR3 is TGTGCCAGCTCACCATTTACTAGGTCCGAGCTGTTTTTT. Protein: CASSPFTRSELFF.

This chain connects TRBV10-3 to TRBJ2-5; no definite D call. Germline-derived CDR1 and CDR2 are ENHRY and SYGVKD. The CDR3 is 13 amino acids. V was clipped by 4 bases and J by 5 bases, with 11 bases between them. CDR3 region: CAISGPPSETQYF. Written as DNA, the CDR3 is TGTGCCATCAGTGGGCCTCCCTCGGAGACCCAGTACTTC.

The chain links TRBV27 to TRBJ2-1, with D perhaps matching TRBD2 (6 bases). Trimming stripped 3 bases from V and 12 bases from J, with 9 bases between. CDR1 and CDR2 (germline): MNHEY, SMNVEV (reference sequence). The CDR3 is made up of 11 amino acids. CDR3 sequence (DNA): TGTGCCAGCAGTTTCGCGGGGCTGCAGTTCTTC. The encoded protein is CASSFAGLQFF.

The V and J genes are TRBV7-9 and TRBJ2-2; a possible D gene is TRBD2 (5 bases). CDR3 length: 15 residues. Trimming left V 5 bases short and J 4 bases short, with 14 bases between. Germline V gene data show CDR1 as SEHNR and CDR2 as FQNEAQ (reference sequence). This chain's CDR3 is CASSDQRRGTGELFF. The CDR3 nucleotides are TGTGCCAGCAGCGACCAACGCCGGGGCACCGGGGAGCTGTTTTTT. Full variable domain (rest looked up from reference TRBV7-9 and TRBJ2-2): DTGVSQNPRHKITKRGQNVTFRCDPISEHNRLYWYRQTLGQGPEFLTYFQNEAQLEKSRLLSDRFSAERPKGSFSTLEIQRTEQGDSAMYLCASSDQRRGTGELFFGEGSRLTVL.

There are a few counts of this clone. The chain uses TRBV7-9 and TRBJ1-1; no clear D. Germline CDR1 reads SEHNR; CDR2 reads FQNEAQ (reference sequence). Trimming removed 2 bases from V and 2 bases from J, with 6 bases in between. The CDR3 runs 13 residues. DNA of the CDR3: TGTGCCAGCAGCTTAAACAGTAACACTGAAGCTTTCTTT. Amino acids: CASSLNSNTEAFF.

This rearrangement joins TRBV5-4 to TRBJ2-7; TRBD1 matches 8 bases. CDR3 length: 16 residues. Losses at the gene ends were 4 bases for V and 6 bases for J; bases not matched to a gene: 15. Germline CDR1 SGHNT, CDR2 YYREEE (reference sequence). The CDR3 nucleotides read TGTGCCAGCAGCCCAACCGGACAGGGTTTTATGGGCGAGCAGTACTTC. It codes for CASSPTGQGFMGEQYF.

This sequence joins TRBV12-3 or TRBV12-4 and TRBJ1-3; no clear D. The length of the CDR3 is 12 residues. V lost 6 bases and J lost 1, with 4 bases in between. The DNA for the CDR3 is TGTGCCAGCAGCCGTTCTGGAAACACCATATATTTT. It yields the protein CASSRSGNTIYF.

Written as DNA, the CDR3 is TGTGCCAGGCAGGGCCCAGCCAAAAACATTCAGTACTTC. Encoded protein: CARQGPAKNIQYF. This rearrangement joins TRBV9 to TRBJ2-4; TRBD1 might be the D (5 bases). The CDR3 extends over 13 amino acids. Between the trimmed V and J ends, which lost 8 bases and 0 bases, there was a span of 9 bases. Germline V gene lookup returns CDR1 SGDLS and CDR2 YYNGEE.

The chain couples TRBV29-1 to TRBJ2-2, with 11 bases that match TRBD2. The germline V gene encodes CDR1 SQVTM and CDR2 ANQGSEA. The ends lost 4 bases at V and 7 bases at J; junction bases unmatched: 8. The CDR3 consists of 15 residues. CDR3 DNA: TGCAGCGTTGCTAGGACTAGCGGGTACAACGGGGAGCTGTTTTTT. This encodes CSVARTSGYNGELFF.

The V and J genes are TRBV30 and TRBJ1-1; D unresolved. Germline V gene sequence: CDR1 GTSNPN, CDR2 SVGIG (reference sequence). V dropped 0 bases and J dropped 1 base, with 6 bases sitting between them. This CDR3 is built from 13 residues. As DNA, the CDR3 is TGTGCCTGGAGTGTTCAGGAGAACACTGAAGCTTTCTTT. Amino acid sequence: CAWSVQENTEAFF.

This clone was observed a few times. The chain couples TRBV23-1 to TRBJ1-1; D ambiguous. TRBV23-1 is marked as an open reading frame, function uncertain. This CDR3 comprises 13 residues. The CDR3 DNA reads as TGCGACCAGTTGACCCCCCTGCGGCCTGAAGCTTTCTTT. It encodes CDQLTPLRPEAFF.

This chain joins TRBV7-2 and TRBJ2-5; D is uncertain. From germline, CDR1 is SGHTA and CDR2 FQGNSA. V was clipped by 3 bases and J by 3 bases, with 8 bases between them. CDR3 size: 13 residues. CDR3 DNA: TGTGCCAGCAGCTTGACGGGTAAAGAGACCCAGTACTTC. Translation gives CASSLTGKETQYF.

This clone was observed a single time. V and J are TRBV11-2 and TRBJ2-7, with TRBD2 identical over 7 bases. CDR1 and CDR2 from the germline V gene are SGHAT and FQNNGV. The CDR3 loop spans 16 amino acids. Trimming at V came to 1 base and at J to 1 base, leaving 7 bases not matched to a gene. This CDR3 reads CASSLGEGLGSYEQYF. Written as DNA, the CDR3 is TGTGCCAGCAGCTTAGGGGAGGGACTGGGGTCCTACGAGCAGTACTTC. Filled out from reference TRBV11-2 and TRBJ2-7, the complete variable domain reads EAGVAQSPRYKIIEKRQSVAFWCNPISGHATLYWYQQILGQGPKLLIQFQNNGVVDDSQLPKDRFSAERLKGVDSTLKIQPAKLEDSAVYLCASSLGEGLGSYEQYFGPGTRLTVT.

This clone came up once. The chain is built from TRBV23-1 and TRBJ2-7, with D perhaps TRBD2 (5 bases). TRBV23-1 is an ORF, with its function uncertain. The CDR3 runs 15 residues. The V end was cut by 9 bases, the J end by 0 bases, with 18 bases between. The CDR3: CARSKREIHSYEQYF. The CDR3 coding sequence is TGCGCCAGAAGTAAGAGGGAGATACACTCCTACGAGCAGTACTTC.

The chain recombines TRBV5-1 with TRBJ1-1; TRBD1 aligns across 11 bases. With V trimmed by 5 bases and J by 5 bases, 11 bases remained unmatched. This CDR3 comprises 16 residues. Germline V gene data show CDR1 as SGHRS and CDR2 as YFSETQ. CDR3 region: CASRQPGQGVGTEAFF. Here the CDR3 DNA reads TGCGCCAGCAGACAGCCGGGACAGGGGGTTGGGACTGAAGCTTTCTTT.

The CDR3 DNA follows: TGTGCCAGCAGCTTAGAAGGGGGAAACTATGGCTACACCTTC. This gives the protein CASSLEGGNYGYTF. The chain links TRBV5-6 to TRBJ1-2, with D tentatively TRBD1 (6 bases). The V end lost 2 bases, the J end lost 2 bases, and 10 bases lay between the germline ends. There are 14 residues in the CDR3. Germline loops: CDR1 SGHDT, CDR2 YYEEEE.

V is TRBV6-5 and J is TRBJ2-3, with TRBD2 as a possible D gene (5 bases). CDR1 is MNHEY and CDR2 is SVGAGI in the germline V gene. CDR3 size: 13 residues. Trimming left V 7 bases short and J 3 bases short, with 11 bases between. The DNA of the CDR3 is TGTGCCAGCAATAATCGGGGAACAGATACGCAGTATTTT. This gives the protein CASNNRGTDTQYF.

This clone appeared a single time. The V call is TRBV6-4, the J call TRBJ2-2; D is perhaps TRBD1 (5 bases). With 8 bases removed from V and 1 base from J, the gap between germline ends came to 8 bases. This CDR3 contains 13 residues. Germline-derived CDR1 and CDR2 are MRHNA and SNTAGT. The DNA for the CDR3 is TGTGCCAGCGGCGACAGGAACACCGGGGAGCTGTTTTTT. Translated, it gives CASGDRNTGELFF.

This clone was detected only a few times. The rearrangement uses TRBV10-3 and TRBJ2-5; tentative D call: TRBD2 (5 bases). The V gene's germline CDR1 is ENHRY and CDR2 SYGVKD. This CDR3 comprises 15 residues. Deletions cut 3 bases from V and 4 bases from J, with 15 bases between. The CDR3 DNA reads TGTGCCATCAGTGAAGGCCTATTAGAGGGAGAGACCCAGTACTTC. Translating gives CAISEGLLEGETQYF.